The 30 T cell receptor beta chains below were found in one sample sequenced in a study of identical twins. Each CDR3 protein is one row after TCRdb ran MiXCR on the 5' RACE reads. The profile covers around 490,000 distinct CDR3 sequences, with under 25% appearing a single time and approximately 0.49% taken by the ten largest. This same sample was also taken into another study, of yellow fever vaccine responses in identical twins.

Sample: CD4+ T cells sorted from blood. The receptors originated from a woman in her late teens or twenties in good health.

This clonotype was counted only a few times. J is TRBJ2-1 and V is TRBV7-9, with 9 bases lining up with TRBD2. Germline loops: CDR1 SEHNR, CDR2 FQNEAQ (reference sequence). CDR3 length: 16 amino acids. V was clipped by 1 base and J by 3 bases; unmatched bases: 4. CDR3 protein: CASSLGLAGIYNEQFF. CDR3 nucleotide sequence: TGTGCCAGCAGCTTAGGGCTAGCGGGGATCTACAATGAGCAGTTCTTC.

This clonotype appeared a few times. J is TRBJ2-2 and V is TRBV5-1, with D unclear. The germline CDR1 and CDR2 sequences are SGHRS and YFSETQ. V lost 2 bases, J lost 1 base, and 6 bases lay in between. CDR3 length equals 14 residues. The CDR3 here is CASSFVQNTGELFF. Written as DNA, the CDR3 is TGCGCCAGCAGCTTTGTGCAGAACACCGGGGAGCTGTTTTTT.

The J gene is TRBJ2-7, the V gene TRBV7-3; 8 nucleotides match TRBD1. Germline assignment: CDR1 SGHTA and CDR2 FQGTGA. Trimming removed 5 bases from V and 0 bases from J; junction bases left unmatched: 9. This CDR3 is 16 amino acids long. Here the CDR3 reads CASSLKGGTGSYEQYF. The CDR3 DNA reads TGTGCCAGCAGCCTCAAAGGGGGGACAGGCTCCTACGAGCAGTACTTC.

This chain links TRBV5-1 with TRBJ2-5; 10 nucleotides agree with TRBD1. This CDR3 region has 16 residues. Germline V CDR1 and CDR2: SGHRS, YFSETQ. V was clipped by 4 bases and J by 2 bases; unmatched bases: 8. CDR3 sequence reads: CASSPPRTGGQETQYF. The CDR3 DNA reads as TGCGCCAGCAGCCCGCCACGGACAGGGGGACAAGAGACCCAGTACTTC.

This chain joins TRBV24-1 and TRBJ1-3; D is ambiguous. Per the germline V gene, CDR1 is KGHDR and CDR2 is SFDVKD. This CDR3 has 14 residues. V was shortened by 5 bases and J by 2 bases, with 9 bases between the two germline ends. This CDR3 reads CATSGPGAGNTIYF. For the CDR3, the DNA is TGTGCCACCAGTGGTCCCGGGGCTGGAAACACCATATATTTT.

This sequence joins TRBV4-2 and TRBJ2-5; TRBD1 agrees at 10 bases. V lost 0 bases, J lost 5 bases, and 6 bases stayed unmatched. Germline values: CDR1 LGHNA, CDR2 YNFKEQ. The CDR3 has 16 residues. This chain's CDR3 is CASSQDGTGAGETQYF. In DNA, the CDR3 is TGTGCCAGCAGCCAAGACGGGACAGGGGCTGGGGAGACCCAGTACTTC.

V usage is TRBV5-5 and J usage is TRBJ1-6; D is ambiguous. In germline, CDR1 is SGHKS, CDR2 YYEKEE (reference sequence). V gave up 3 bases and J gave up 5 bases, with 9 bases separating them. This CDR3 comprises 14 residues. Here the CDR3 DNA reads TGTGCCAGCAGCTATGTCATTAATAATTCACCCCTCCACTTT. This translates into CASSYVINNSPLHF. Complete variable domain (other parts from reference TRBV5-5 and TRBJ1-6): DAGVTQSPTHLIKTRGQQVTLRCSPISGHKSVSWYQQVLGQGPQFIFQYYEKEERGRGNFPDRFSARQFPNYSSELNVNALLLGDSALYLCASSYVINNSPLHFGNGTRLTVT.

A note on this clonotype: A read error is likely, as this CDR3 ends without the conserved phenylalanine or tryptophan. The DNA is left out, because the CDR3 cannot be placed on it with certainty; the CDR3 is given as TCRdb lists it. V is TRBV6-1 and J is TRBJ1-1. The CDR3 contains 11 residues when both ends are counted. Germline V gene data show CDR1 as MNHNS and CDR2 as SASEGT. The CDR3 is CASSEGGPLKI.

This clonotype was counted at least ten times. This chain joins TRBV28 and TRBJ2-1; 7 bases fit TRBD2. Germline V lookup: CDR1 MDHEN, CDR2 SYDVKM. The CDR3 extends over 16 amino acids. The J segment lost 10 bases and the V segment lost 1 base, leaving 13 bases of the junction unmatched. The CDR3 DNA reads as TGTGCCAGCAGTTTATTTGAGATGGGTATCGGGGGGGAGCAGTTCTTC. As protein: CASSLFEMGIGGEQFF. The full variable domain, with the rest looked up from reference TRBV28 and TRBJ2-1, is DVKVTQSSRYLVKRTGEKVFLECVQDMDHENMFWYRQDPGLGLRLIYFSYDVKMKEKGDIPEGYSVSREKKERFSLILESASTNQTSMYLCASSLFEMGIGGEQFFGPGTRLTVL.

This clonotype has only a few counts. The chain is built from TRBV5-1 and TRBJ2-2; D call uncertain. The CDR3 is 15 amino acids. CDR1 and CDR2 from the germline V gene are SGHRS and YFSETQ. V was cut by 4 bases and J by 3 bases, with 13 bases left in between. CDR3 sequence: CASSLPGSDTGELFF. CDR3 nucleotides: TGCGCCAGCAGCCTTCCAGGAAGTGACACCGGGGAGCTGTTTTTT.

The chain joins TRBV5-1 to TRBJ2-1; 8 bases align to TRBD2. The V gene's germline CDR1 is SGHRS and CDR2 YFSETQ. V was pared by 4 bases and J by 4 bases, with 10 bases of the junction left unmatched. This CDR3 spans 16 amino acids. The CDR3 DNA reads as TGCGCCAGCAGCCACCGGGGCGCGGGGGGTTACAATGAGCAGTTCTTC. Its translation is CASSHRGAGGYNEQFF.

The chain carries TRBV2 and TRBJ2-1; no clear D gene. The V end was cut by 4 bases, the J end by 5 bases, with 6 bases between. CDR1 SNHLY and CDR2 FYNNEI come from the germline V gene. The CDR3 spans 12 residues. CDR3 DNA sequence: TGTGCCAGCAGTGTCGGTAACAATGAGCAGTTCTTC. Residues: CASSVGNNEQFF.

This chain joins TRBV20-1 and TRBJ2-3; D uncertain. The V and J ends lost 6 bases and 6 bases respectively, with 7 bases between them. This CDR3 spans 10 amino acids. Germline V lookup: CDR1 DFQATT, CDR2 SNEGSKA (reference sequence). The CDR3 spells CSAQRDTQYF. DNA for the CDR3: TGCAGTGCCCAAAGGGATACGCAGTATTTT.

The chain is built from TRBV15 and TRBJ2-1; D might be TRBD2 (5 bases). Trimming cost V 0 bases and J 9 bases, with 12 bases left between them. The germline gives CDR1 LNHNV, CDR2 YYDKDF (reference sequence). The CDR3 length is 14 residues. CDR3 bases: TGTGCCACCAGCAGAGAGGCGGGTTTCGGTGAGCAGTTCTTC. Protein: CATSREAGFGEQFF.

This clonotype was counted many times. CDR3 protein: CASSSRRDTQYF. DNA for the CDR3: TGTGCCAGCAGTTCCCGTCGAGATACGCAGTATTTT. This chain connects TRBV12-3 or TRBV12-4 to TRBJ2-3; the D is unclear. The CDR3 is 12 amino acids. Trimming removed 4 bases at V and 5 bases at J, with 7 bases between.

This clonotype was found a few times. The chain joins TRBV7-9 to TRBJ2-1; weak D call: TRBD2 (5 bases). The germline V gene encodes CDR1 SEHNR and CDR2 FQNEAQ (reference sequence). Trimming removed 5 bases at V and 7 bases at J, with 15 bases between. CDR3 length: 14 amino acids. The CDR3 is CASSPSFPGNEQFF. The CDR3 DNA reads TGTGCCAGCAGCCCCTCCTTCCCGGGGAATGAGCAGTTCTTC.

There are many counts of this clonotype. The chain carries TRBV11-1 and TRBJ2-7; tentatively, D is TRBD1 or TRBD2 (5 bases each). Germline CDR1 SGHAT, CDR2 FQDESV (reference sequence). V lost 5 bases and J lost 1, with 24 bases in between. The CDR3 extends over 18 amino acids. Here the CDR3 DNA reads TGTGCCAGCAGCCTTAGATCAGCAGGGACGATAGCTTCCTACGAGCAGTACTTC. This encodes CASSLRSAGTIASYEQYF.

The rearrangement joins TRBV6-1 to TRBJ2-5; D call uncertain. This CDR3 has 15 amino acids. V gave up 6 bases and J gave up 5 bases, with 19 bases separating them. Looked up from germline, CDR1 is MNHNS and CDR2 is SASEGT. Here the CDR3 reads CASSLRPGVGETQYF. CDR3 sequence (DNA): TGTGCCAGCAGCCTACGACCGGGCGTAGGTGAGACCCAGTACTTC.

This chain connects TRBV4-1 to TRBJ2-2; TRBD2 agrees at 10 bases. The germline gives CDR1 MGHRA, CDR2 YSYEKL. V was clipped by 4 bases and J by 6 bases; unmatched bases: 5. The CDR3 totals 15 residues. CDR3 DNA sequence: TGCGCCAGCAGCCTTGGACTAGCGGAGGCCGGGGAGCTGTTTTTT. It yields the protein CASSLGLAEAGELFF.

This clonotype was picked up a small number of times. This rearrangement joins TRBV20-1 to TRBJ2-4; D is perhaps TRBD2 (6 bases). Germline V gives CDR1 DFQATT, CDR2 SNEGSKA (reference sequence). The CDR3 length is 10 residues. V was pared by 7 bases and J by 16 bases, with 17 bases between. This CDR3 reads CSGAGGRCYF. In DNA form, the CDR3 reads TGCAGTGGAGCCGGGGGTCGGTGTTACTTC.

Only one count was recorded for this clonotype. The V call is TRBV7-9, the J call TRBJ2-2; D may match TRBD1 or TRBD2 (6 bases each). Germline-derived CDR1 and CDR2 are SEHNR and FQNEAQ (reference sequence). CDR3 length: 14 amino acids. Trimming shortened V by 0 bases and J by 6 bases, and 8 bases separated the two germline ends. The CDR3 here is CASSLAEGAGELFF. CDR3 nucleotide sequence: TGTGCCAGCAGCTTAGCGGAGGGGGCCGGGGAGCTGTTTTTT.

V usage is TRBV14 and J usage is TRBJ2-2; 7 positions agree with TRBD1. CDR1 and CDR2 (germline): SGHDN, FVKESK. The CDR3 contains 13 residues. V was clipped by 7 bases and J by 3 bases; unmatched bases: 2. As DNA, the CDR3 is TGTGCCAGCACTGACAGGGACACCGGGGAGCTGTTTTTT. Translating gives CASTDRDTGELFF.

This clonotype was detected many times. The CDR3 region is CASSGATYEQYF. In DNA form, the CDR3 reads TGTGCCAGCAGTGGGGCCACCTACGAGCAGTACTTC. J is TRBJ2-7 and V is TRBV2, with D hard to call. The CDR3 is 12 residues long. Germline V gene data show CDR1 as SNHLY and CDR2 as FYNNEI. V lost 4 bases and J lost 2, with 6 bases in between.

Here the CDR3 reads CASSVGWGGYNEQFF. The CDR3 coding sequence is TGTGCCAGCAGCGTAGGGTGGGGGGGATACAATGAGCAGTTCTTC. This chain connects TRBV9 to TRBJ2-1; 7 bases are a match to TRBD2. The CDR3 runs to 15 residues. CDR1 SGDLS and CDR2 YYNGEE come from the germline V gene. Losses at the gene ends were 0 bases for V and 4 bases for J; bases not matched to a gene: 4. Using reference TRBV9 and TRBJ2-1 for the parts outside the CDR3, the full variable domain is DSGVTQTPKHLITATGQRVTLRCSPRSGDLSVYWYQQSLDQGLQFLIQYYNGEERAKGNILERFSAQQFPDLHSELNLSSLELGDSALYFCASSVGWGGYNEQFFGPGTRLTVL.

This sequence joins TRBV11-2 and TRBJ2-7; unclear D gene. This CDR3 is built from 14 residues. Germline CDR1 reads SGHAT; CDR2 reads FQNNGV. V was cut by 0 bases and J by 3 bases, with 9 bases left in between. The CDR3 sequence is CASSLDRAGYEQYV. The CDR3 DNA follows: TGTGCCAGCAGCTTAGATCGGGCAGGCTACGAGCAGTACGTC.

This clonotype has a handful of counts. The gene calls are TRBV15 and TRBJ1-2; D is ambiguous. Germline V gene data show CDR1 as LNHNV and CDR2 as YYDKDF (reference sequence). V shed 3 bases and J shed 8 bases, with 10 bases lying between them. The length of the CDR3 is 12 residues. CDR3 sequence reads: CATSRREGGYTF. CDR3 DNA sequence: TGTGCCACCAGCAGGAGGGAGGGCGGCTACACCTTC.

This chain uses TRBV5-1 with TRBJ2-2; no definite D call. The CDR3 has 15 residues. In germline, CDR1 is SGHRS, CDR2 YFSETQ. V was clipped by 4 bases and J by 1 base, with 11 bases between them. The CDR3 spells CASSMDPLNTGELFF. In DNA, the CDR3 is TGCGCCAGCAGCATGGATCCCCTGAACACCGGGGAGCTGTTTTTT. The whole variable domain, remainder taken from reference TRBV5-1 and TRBJ2-2, is KAGVTQTPRYLIKTRGQQVTLSCSPISGHRSVSWYQQTPGQGLQFLFEYFSETQRNKGNFPGRFSGRQFSNSRSEMNVSTLELGDSALYLCASSMDPLNTGELFFGEGSRLTVL.

This clonotype was recorded a few times. The chain uses TRBV5-1 and TRBJ1-1; 9 nucleotides agree with TRBD1. This CDR3 is built from 16 residues. CDR1 and CDR2 from the germline V gene are SGHRS and YFSETQ. The ends lost 4 bases at V and 4 bases at J; junction bases unmatched: 11. The CDR3: CASSTMWGQGGTEAFF. The CDR3, as DNA: TGCGCCAGCAGCACCATGTGGGGACAGGGAGGCACTGAAGCTTTCTTT.

V usage is TRBV12-3 or TRBV12-4 and J usage is TRBJ2-6; D not certain. The ends were cut back, 7 bases at V and 0 bases at J, with 7 bases in the middle. This CDR3 spans 14 amino acids. The DNA for the CDR3 is TGTGCCAGCAAACAGTCCTCTGGGGCCAACGTCCTGACTTTC. It yields the protein CASKQSSGANVLTF.

In its sample, this clonotype was seen a few times. The chain recombines TRBV2 with TRBJ2-2; no firm D call. The CDR3 runs 12 residues. V was clipped by 1 base and J by 3 bases, with 0 bases between them. Germline lookup yields CDR1 SNHLY and CDR2 FYNNEI. CDR3 DNA: TGTGCCAGCAGTGAAGACACCGGGGAGCTGTTTTTT. It is translated as CASSEDTGELFF.